Shown below are 18 T cell receptor beta chains from a single sample sequenced in a study of Ad26.COV2.S vaccination and SARS-CoV-2 variants. Generated by immunoSEQ multiplex PCR, the TCRdb table keeps only in-frame clones and is missing some. The data show 350,000 to 450,000 clones, 75% to 90% seen once. The sample's treatment: 15 to 20 received Ad26.COV2.S at low or high dose, single or two shots; 5 received placebo; per-sample allocation not given. Samples came from day 63 after the first vaccine or placebo injection. The specimen comprised peripheral blood, sampled in a trial of Ad26.COV2.S vaccine versus placebo. The receptors were sampled from a person between 18 and 59 years old who received the Ad26.COV2.S COVID-19 vaccine or a placebo.

The V and J genes are TRBV27 and TRBJ1-5, with 7 nucleotides matching TRBD1. This CDR3 contains 15 residues. CDR1 is MNHEY and CDR2 is SMNVEV in the germline V gene (reference sequence). V lost 5 bases and J lost 6; bases outside the gene matches: 10. The CDR3 sequence: CASSLYRGLRQPQHF. The CDR3 nucleotides are TGTGCCAGCAGTCTTTACAGGGGTCTCCGTCAGCCCCAGCATTTT.

The J gene is TRBJ1-5, the V gene TRBV28; D ambiguous. V gave up 5 bases and J gave up 0 bases, with 11 bases separating them. The V gene's germline CDR1 is MDHEN and CDR2 SYDVKM. The CDR3 is 15 amino acids. CDR3 in DNA: TGTGCCAGCAGTCCAGGTACCAGTAGCAATCAGCCCCAGCATTTT. Protein sequence: CASSPGTSSNQPQHF.

J is TRBJ2-2 and V is TRBV11-2; 7 bases align to TRBD1. Trimming at V came to 0 bases and at J to 8 bases, leaving 12 bases not matched to a gene. The germline V gene has CDR1 SGHAT and CDR2 FQNNGV. CDR3 length equals 17 residues. The CDR3 bases are TGTGCCAGCAGCTTAGATAAGGTGAGGGGGCGAGAGGGGGAGCTGTTTTTT. Its translation: CASSLDKVRGREGELFF.

This clone was observed a handful of times. The CDR3: CASSARGGTEAFF. The CDR3 nucleotides are TGTGCCAGCAGCGCGAGGGGCGGGACTGAAGCTTTCTTT. This chain uses TRBV21-1 with TRBJ1-1. TRBV21-1 is reported as a pseudogene. The CDR3 runs to 13 residues.

This chain connects TRBV7-9 to TRBJ2-3, with a tentative D call TRBD1 (6 bases). The V end was cut by 0 bases, the J end by 8 bases, with 9 bases between. The CDR3 is made up of 13 amino acids. The germline V gene encodes CDR1 SEHNR and CDR2 FQNEAQ (reference sequence). DNA for the CDR3: TGTGCCAGCAGCTTAGCGCAGGGGATTACGCAGTATTTT. Its translation: CASSLAQGITQYF.

The chain has TRBV5-1 and TRBJ2-5; 12 bases align to TRBD2. CDR3 length: 16 residues. V lost 2 bases, J lost 4 bases, and 6 bases stayed unmatched. Germline-derived CDR1 and CDR2 are SGHRS and YFSETQ. Here the CDR3 DNA reads TGCGCCAGCAGCTTTTCTAGCGGGAGGGCCGGAGAGACCCAGTACTTC. Its protein product is CASSFSSGRAGETQYF.

A few counts support this clone. The chain couples TRBV5-1 to TRBJ2-2, with D perhaps matching TRBD1 (5 bases). This CDR3 region has 13 residues. Looked up from germline, CDR1 is SGHRS and CDR2 is YFSETQ. Trimming took off 4 bases at V and 7 bases at J, with 11 bases between the two ends. The CDR3 region has the DNA TGCGCCAGCAGCCCCAGGGTTAACGGGGAGCTGTTTTTT. It translates to CASSPRVNGELFF.

In its sample, this clone was seen once. The V gene is TRBV5-4, the J gene TRBJ1-1; TRBD1 is a possible D gene (6 bases). The CDR3 loop spans 15 amino acids. Germline values: CDR1 SGHNT, CDR2 YYREEE (reference sequence). Trimming took 2 bases from V and 5 from J, leaving 16 bases between them. This chain's CDR3 is CASSFGQGMETEAFF. Here the CDR3 DNA reads TGTGCCAGCAGCTTCGGGCAGGGGATGGAGACTGAAGCTTTCTTT.

This rearrangement joins TRBV11-2 to TRBJ2-5, with D possibly TRBD1 on 6 matching bases. CDR3 length: 14 residues. Trimming pared 1 base from V and 4 bases from J, leaving 10 bases between. Germline V gene data show CDR1 as SGHAT and CDR2 as FQNNGV. As DNA, the CDR3 is TGTGCCAGCAGCTTAGGTCCGACAGGAGAGACCCAGTACTTC. Translating it yields CASSLGPTGETQYF.

The V call is TRBV2, the J call TRBJ2-1; TRBD1 agrees at 12 bases. J lost 9 bases, V lost 7 bases, and 7 bases had no gene match. The CDR3 loop spans 14 amino acids. Germline values: CDR1 SNHLY, CDR2 FYNNEI. CDR3 in DNA: TGTGCCAGCACTACCGGGACAGGGGGCCCTGAGCAGTTCTTC. Protein: CASTTGTGGPEQFF.

The sample holds a few counts of this clone. This chain connects TRBV9 to TRBJ2-1, with 7 bases matching TRBD1. After removal of 0 bases from V and 8 bases from J, the junction contained 8 bases not matched to a gene. The CDR3 length is 15 residues. Per germline, CDR1 SGDLS and CDR2 YYNGEE. CDR3 protein: CASSVAPRTGDEQFF. CDR3 nucleotides: TGTGCCAGCAGCGTAGCCCCCCGGACAGGAGATGAGCAGTTCTTC.

The V call is TRBV30, the J call TRBJ1-6; D is perhaps TRBD1 (5 bases). From germline, CDR1 is GTSNPN and CDR2 SVGIG (reference sequence). V lost 7 bases and J lost 9, with 16 bases in between. The CDR3 is 13 residues long. The DNA of the CDR3 is TGTGCCTCTAACGGGGGGGTGACTTCACCCCTCCACTTT. It encodes CASNGGVTSPLHF.

This clone was seen just once. This chain links TRBV2 with TRBJ2-1; D remains ambiguous. Germline CDR1 and CDR2: SNHLY and FYNNEI. This CDR3 has 11 amino acids. Trimming pared 10 bases from V and 12 bases from J, leaving 16 bases between. CDR3 DNA: TGTGCCACCAAAATCGATCTTGCGCAGTTCTTC. It yields the protein CATKIDLAQFF.

The rearrangement uses TRBV2 and TRBJ2-1; 10 nucleotides line up with TRBD2. The length of the CDR3 is 16 residues. Germline trimming cut 4 bases from V and 8 bases from J; bases unmatched to any gene: 11. CDR1 is SNHLY, CDR2 FYNNEI, per germline. CDR3 bases: TGTGCCAGCAGTGGACCTCTAGCGGGAGTGGGAGATGAGCAGTTCTTC. Residues: CASSGPLAGVGDEQFF.

The count of this clone is one. This chain connects TRBV5-5 to TRBJ2-7; no firm D call. With 1 base removed from V and 2 bases from J, the gap between germline ends came to 10 bases. Germline V gene sequence: CDR1 SGHKS, CDR2 YYEKEE (reference sequence). The CDR3 has 14 residues. The CDR3 DNA reads as TGTGCCAGCAGCTTGACTGCTGTAGCCTACGAGCAGTACTTC. Its protein is CASSLTAVAYEQYF.

The chain is built from TRBV4-2 and TRBJ2-7; 7 bases are shared with TRBD2. Per the germline V gene, CDR1 is LGHNA and CDR2 is YNFKEQ. V was clipped by 1 base and J by 7 bases; unmatched bases: 4. This CDR3 spans 13 amino acids. CDR3 protein: CASSQGDYQEQYF. Written as DNA, the CDR3 is TGTGCCAGCAGCCAAGGGGACTACCAAGAGCAGTACTTC.

The gene calls are TRBV28 and TRBJ2-7, with TRBD2 matching 12 bases. This CDR3 is built from 15 residues. V lost 7 bases, J lost 3 bases, and 7 bases stayed unmatched. Germline CDR1 MDHEN, CDR2 SYDVKM. CDR3 region: CASTKTSGSFYEQYF. CDR3 coding DNA: TGTGCCAGCACCAAGACTAGCGGGAGTTTCTACGAGCAGTACTTC.

The rearrangement joins TRBV28 to TRBJ2-3; 10 positions match TRBD2. The CDR3 totals 13 residues. V shed 7 bases, J shed 6 bases, and the junction held 4 bases outside the gene matches. Looked up from germline, CDR1 is MDHEN and CDR2 is SYDVKM. CDR3 residues: CASIAGGRDTQYF. As DNA, the CDR3 is TGTGCCAGCATAGCGGGAGGCAGGGATACGCAGTATTTT.